The T cell receptor (beta chain) under discussion was sequenced for a study of T cells in Graves' hyperthyroidism and ophthalmopathy. Those patients with uncontrolled infection, other autoimmune disease, pregnancy or lactation were excluded. Amplification yielded TCR beta CDR3 regions, with RNA transcripts as the source. Using the HTBI primer set, a first-round RT-PCR was run on the TCR CDR3. TCRdb independently ran MiXCR on the multiplex PCR reads; one entry per CDR3 protein. The sample holds roughly 630,000 distinct CDR3 sequences, roughly 14% seen once. Whole-study findings and limits: The model predicted ophthalmopathy a median around 6.5 months before onset.

Germline CDR1 is LGHDT and CDR2 is YNNKEL (reference sequence). V was cut by 4 bases and J by 2 bases, with 8 bases left in between. This CDR3 spans 13 amino acids. In its sample, this clonotype was seen many times. Its antigen is undetermined. This rearrangement joins TRBV3-1 to TRBJ2-5; D unclear. This TCR came from a woman in her 30s with Graves' hyperthyroidism. The specimen was blood. The CDR3 bases are TGTGCCAGCAGCCCAGGAAAACAAGAGACCCAGTACTTC. Protein sequence: CASSPGKQETQYF.